The next 24 T cell receptor beta chains were all read from a single sample in a study of blood T cell repertoires in COVID-19. Assay: immunoSEQ multiplex PCR; the TCRdb copy retains only in-frame clones and omits some. This table has under 70,000 clones, about 90% appearing once. Sequencing used peripheral blood. The receptor source for this set is a woman aged 55-69 years with active or convalescent COVID-19.

The chain combines TRBV4-3 with TRBJ2-6; D not resolved. The germline V and J ends were trimmed by 6 bases and 0 bases, with 9 bases remaining between them. The CDR3 runs to 15 residues. The V gene's germline CDR1 is LGHNA and CDR2 YSLEER. This chain's CDR3 is CASSPEDSGANVLTF. In DNA form, the CDR3 reads TGCGCCAGCAGTCCAGAAGACTCTGGGGCCAACGTCCTGACTTTC.

This chain uses TRBV7-2 with TRBJ2-1, with a weak D call TRBD2 (5 bases). Trimming took off 1 base at V and 6 bases at J, with 7 bases between the two ends. CDR1 and CDR2 (germline): SGHTA, FQGNSA. The CDR3 sequence is 13 residues long. The CDR3 DNA reads TGTGCCAGCAGCTTAGAGCGGAGCAATGAGCAGTTCTTC. This codes for CASSLERSNEQFF.

The rearrangement links TRBV18 to TRBJ2-7, with 15 bases matching TRBD2. The V gene end was trimmed by 6 bases and the J gene end by 6 bases; junction bases not matched to a gene: 3. The CDR3 has 14 residues. CDR1 is KGHSH, CDR2 LQKENI, per germline. CDR3 sequence reads: CASSQGLAGGEQYF. The CDR3 coding sequence is TGTGCCAGCTCTCAGGGACTAGCGGGGGGCGAGCAGTACTTC. The full variable domain, in which reference TRBV18 and TRBJ2-7 provide the parts outside the CDR3, is NAGVMQNPRHLVRRRGQEARLRCSPMKGHSHVYWYRQLPEEGLKFMVYLQKENIIDESGMPKERFSAEFPKEGPSILRIQQVVRGDSAAYFCASSQGLAGGEQYFGPGTRLTVT.

The V call is TRBV7-6, the J call TRBJ2-7; 11 positions agree with TRBD2. This CDR3 has 14 residues. V lost 2 bases, J lost 6 bases, and 3 bases stayed unmatched. Per the germline V gene, CDR1 is SGHVS and CDR2 is FNYEAQ. CDR3 in amino acids: CASSLLAGGPEQYF. The CDR3 region has the DNA TGTGCCAGCAGCTTATTAGCGGGAGGGCCCGAGCAGTACTTC. Full variable domain (missing parts from reference TRBV7-6 and TRBJ2-7): GAGVSQSPRYKVTKRGQDVALRCDPISGHVSLYWYRQALGQGPEFLTYFNYEAQQDKSGLPNDRFSAERPEGSISTLTIQRTEQRDSAMYRCASSLLAGGPEQYFGPGTRLTVT.

The chain recombines TRBV5-4 with TRBJ1-2, with 8 bases that match TRBD1. The V gene's germline CDR1 is SGHNT and CDR2 YYREEE (reference sequence). CDR3 length equals 13 residues. The J segment lost 6 bases and the V segment lost 4 bases, leaving 5 bases of the junction unmatched. CDR3 amino acids: CASSQQGVNGYTF. CDR3 sequence (DNA): TGTGCCAGCAGCCAACAGGGGGTGAATGGCTACACCTTC.

The chain has TRBV4-3 and TRBJ1-5; a possible D gene is TRBD1 (5 bases). Trimming took off 0 bases at V and 4 bases at J, with 10 bases between the two ends. Germline V CDR1 and CDR2: LGHNA, YSLEER. The CDR3 contains 15 residues. The CDR3 DNA is TGCGCCAGCAGCCAAGATGTCAGGGAAAATCAGCCCCAGCATTTT. It specifies CASSQDVRENQPQHF.

As DNA, the CDR3 is TGTGCCAGCAGCTTACTGGGTCCGGAGGAGACCCAGTACTTC. Residues: CASSLLGPEETQYF. The chain recombines TRBV7-2 with TRBJ2-5, with no clear D. CDR1 is SGHTA and CDR2 is FQGNSA in the germline V gene. Trimming pared 2 bases from V and 5 bases from J, leaving 12 bases between. This CDR3 spans 14 amino acids.

The rearrangement links TRBV18 to TRBJ2-7; TRBD1 agrees at 7 bases. CDR1 and CDR2 from the germline V gene are KGHSH and LQKENI. V gave up 4 bases and J gave up 5 bases; unmatched junction bases: 8. The CDR3 length is 14 residues. CDR3 sequence reads: CASSLIPGGNEQYF. The CDR3 DNA follows: TGTGCCAGCTCACTAATCCCAGGGGGTAACGAGCAGTACTTC.

This chain connects TRBV9 to TRBJ2-3; TRBD1 agrees at 7 bases. The germline CDR1 and CDR2 sequences are SGDLS and YYNGEE. V lost 5 bases to trimming and J lost 0 bases; unmatched junction nucleotides: 18. This CDR3 contains 19 residues. The CDR3 protein is CASSLVPGTGDRSTDTQYF. The CDR3 coding sequence is TGTGCCAGCAGTTTAGTCCCCGGTACAGGGGACCGGAGCACAGATACGCAGTATTTT.

The CDR3 DNA is TGTGCCAGCAGTTTATATTCGAGCTACTACGAGCAGTACTTC. This translates into CASSLYSSYYEQYF. The V call is TRBV27, the J call TRBJ2-7, with D uncertain. Germline V gene sequence: CDR1 MNHEY, CDR2 SMNVEV (reference sequence). The CDR3 has 14 residues. The V and J ends lost 1 base and 3 bases respectively, with 10 bases between them.

This chain uses TRBV5-1 with TRBJ1-6; 7 bases are shared with TRBD1. The V segment lost 1 base and the J segment 7 bases; nucleotides outside the gene matches: 8. This CDR3 has 16 residues. Germline loops: CDR1 SGHRS, CDR2 YFSETQ. The CDR3 DNA reads TGCGCCAGCAGCTTGACCCGGACAGGAAGAAATTCACCCCTCCACTTT. This codes for CASSLTRTGRNSPLHF.

This chain connects TRBV6-4 to TRBJ1-6, with D perhaps TRBD1 (6 bases). Germline CDR1 is MRHNA and CDR2 is SNTAGT. The V end was cut by 5 bases, the J end by 9 bases, with 14 bases between. This CDR3 has 14 amino acids. CDR3 in amino acids: CASSRGGGGSPLHF. The DNA for the CDR3 is TGTGCCAGCAGTCGGGGGGGCGGTGGTTCACCCCTCCACTTT.

The rearrangement uses TRBV29-1 and TRBJ1-5; 10 nucleotides match TRBD1. CDR1 is SQVTM and CDR2 is ANQGSEA in the germline V gene. The CDR3 extends over 14 amino acids. V was pared by 6 bases and J by 2 bases, with 4 bases of the junction left unmatched. This CDR3 is CSVGTGVGNQPQHF. CDR3 nucleotides: TGCAGCGTGGGGACAGGGGTGGGCAATCAGCCCCAGCATTTT.

The rearrangement links TRBV10-3 to TRBJ1-5; D is perhaps TRBD1 (6 bases). CDR1 ENHRY and CDR2 SYGVKD come from the germline V gene. Trimming pared 5 bases from V and 0 bases from J, leaving 11 bases between. The CDR3 is 15 residues long. The CDR3 sequence is CAISRDKYSNQPQHF. The CDR3 DNA follows: TGTGCCATCAGTCGGGACAAATATAGCAATCAGCCCCAGCATTTT.

V and J are TRBV28 and TRBJ2-7, with D perhaps TRBD1 (5 bases). Germline lookup yields CDR1 MDHEN and CDR2 SYDVKM. Trimming removed 3 bases at V and 3 bases at J, with 9 bases between. CDR3 length: 13 amino acids. The CDR3 nucleotides are TGTGCCAGCAGTTTGGACACCGGCTACGAGCAGTACTTC. Its translation is CASSLDTGYEQYF.

The V call is TRBV11-2, the J call TRBJ1-2, with D perhaps matching TRBD1 (6 bases). The CDR3 spans 14 residues. CDR1 is SGHAT and CDR2 is FQNNGV in the germline V gene. Trimming took 4 bases from V and 4 from J, leaving 13 bases between them. The CDR3 bases are TGTGCCAGCAGCTCCCCCTCGGACAGCTATGGCTACACCTTC. This codes for CASSSPSDSYGYTF.

This clone appeared once. This chain joins TRBV6-4 and TRBJ2-1; D possibly corresponds to TRBD1 (5 bases). The V and J ends lost 6 bases and 7 bases respectively, with 13 bases between them. The CDR3 extends over 13 amino acids. Germline V gene lookup returns CDR1 MRHNA and CDR2 SNTAGT. Here the CDR3 reads CASSPIRGNEQFF. In DNA form, the CDR3 reads TGTGCCAGCAGCCCCATAAGGGGAAATGAGCAGTTCTTC.

The chain has TRBV19 and TRBJ1-1; 11 bases are shared with TRBD1. The germline V gene encodes CDR1 LNHDA and CDR2 SQIVND (reference sequence). J was trimmed by 7 bases and V by 3 bases; bases with no gene match: 4. This CDR3 is built from 14 residues. The CDR3 loop reads CASSIGQGAVEAFF. The CDR3 DNA follows: TGTGCCAGTAGTATCGGACAGGGGGCAGTTGAAGCTTTCTTT.

The chain combines TRBV3-1 (or the pseudogene TRBV3-2) with TRBJ2-7; 11 positions match TRBD2. In germline, CDR1 is LGHDT, CDR2 YNNKEL (reference sequence). V lost 4 bases and J lost 5; bases outside the gene matches: 4. The CDR3 is 14 residues long. Written as DNA, the CDR3 is TGTGCCAGCAGCCTCACTAGCGGGGGAAACGAGCAGTACTTC. This gives the protein CASSLTSGGNEQYF.

This clone was observed a few times. The rearrangement links TRBV7-3 to TRBJ1-1; the match to TRBD1 covers 10 bases. CDR1 is SGHTA, CDR2 FQGTGA, per germline. With V trimmed by 5 bases and J by 7 bases, 4 bases remained unmatched. This CDR3 is built from 13 residues. The CDR3 region has the DNA TGTGCCAGCAGCATGGGACAGGGGTTTGAAGCTTTCTTT. This codes for CASSMGQGFEAFF. The variable domain in full, with the rest retrieved from reference TRBV7-3 and TRBJ1-1, is GAGVSQTPSNKVTEKGKYVELRCDPISGHTALYWYRQSLGQGPEFLIYFQGTGAADDSGLPNDRFFAVRPEGSVSTLKIQRTERGDSAVYLCASSMGQGFEAFFGQGTRLTVV.

This chain joins TRBV25-1 and TRBJ2-3, with no clear D. The CDR3 has 15 residues. Germline loops: CDR1 MGHDK, CDR2 SYGVNS. With 4 bases removed from V and 2 bases from J, the gap between germline ends came to 13 bases. CDR3 protein: CASSAVAPTTDTQYF. The CDR3 DNA reads TGTGCCAGCAGTGCCGTAGCACCCACCACAGATACGCAGTATTTT.

The genes are TRBV21-1 and TRBJ2-5; TRBD1 reflects the table's D call only, with no check against the DNA. TRBV21-1 is reported as a pseudogene. The CDR3 contains 13 residues. The CDR3 DNA sequence: TGTGCCAGCATTGGAAGGGGGAGAGAGACCCAGTACTTC. Translating it yields CASIGRGRETQYF.

The rearrangement links TRBV2 to TRBJ2-3; no firm D call. Germline V lookup: CDR1 SNHLY, CDR2 FYNNEI. Trimming took off 8 bases at V and 0 bases at J, with 12 bases between the two ends. The CDR3 extends over 14 amino acids. The CDR3 DNA sequence: TGTGCCAGCCTCTACCGCTCTAGCACAGATACGCAGTATTTT. It is translated as CASLYRSSTDTQYF.

In the case of this clone: This specimen includes other DNA sequences encoding the same CDR3. The V and J genes are TRBV15 and TRBJ1-5; 8 bases map to TRBD1. Germline V gene sequence: CDR1 LNHNV, CDR2 YYDKDF (reference sequence). The V and J ends lost 0 bases and 5 bases, in that order; junction bases with no gene match: 3. This CDR3 is built from 15 residues. CDR3 DNA sequence: TGTGCCACCAGCAGAGATTACAGGGGGGATCAGCCCCAGCATTTT. Residues: CATSRDYRGDQPQHF.